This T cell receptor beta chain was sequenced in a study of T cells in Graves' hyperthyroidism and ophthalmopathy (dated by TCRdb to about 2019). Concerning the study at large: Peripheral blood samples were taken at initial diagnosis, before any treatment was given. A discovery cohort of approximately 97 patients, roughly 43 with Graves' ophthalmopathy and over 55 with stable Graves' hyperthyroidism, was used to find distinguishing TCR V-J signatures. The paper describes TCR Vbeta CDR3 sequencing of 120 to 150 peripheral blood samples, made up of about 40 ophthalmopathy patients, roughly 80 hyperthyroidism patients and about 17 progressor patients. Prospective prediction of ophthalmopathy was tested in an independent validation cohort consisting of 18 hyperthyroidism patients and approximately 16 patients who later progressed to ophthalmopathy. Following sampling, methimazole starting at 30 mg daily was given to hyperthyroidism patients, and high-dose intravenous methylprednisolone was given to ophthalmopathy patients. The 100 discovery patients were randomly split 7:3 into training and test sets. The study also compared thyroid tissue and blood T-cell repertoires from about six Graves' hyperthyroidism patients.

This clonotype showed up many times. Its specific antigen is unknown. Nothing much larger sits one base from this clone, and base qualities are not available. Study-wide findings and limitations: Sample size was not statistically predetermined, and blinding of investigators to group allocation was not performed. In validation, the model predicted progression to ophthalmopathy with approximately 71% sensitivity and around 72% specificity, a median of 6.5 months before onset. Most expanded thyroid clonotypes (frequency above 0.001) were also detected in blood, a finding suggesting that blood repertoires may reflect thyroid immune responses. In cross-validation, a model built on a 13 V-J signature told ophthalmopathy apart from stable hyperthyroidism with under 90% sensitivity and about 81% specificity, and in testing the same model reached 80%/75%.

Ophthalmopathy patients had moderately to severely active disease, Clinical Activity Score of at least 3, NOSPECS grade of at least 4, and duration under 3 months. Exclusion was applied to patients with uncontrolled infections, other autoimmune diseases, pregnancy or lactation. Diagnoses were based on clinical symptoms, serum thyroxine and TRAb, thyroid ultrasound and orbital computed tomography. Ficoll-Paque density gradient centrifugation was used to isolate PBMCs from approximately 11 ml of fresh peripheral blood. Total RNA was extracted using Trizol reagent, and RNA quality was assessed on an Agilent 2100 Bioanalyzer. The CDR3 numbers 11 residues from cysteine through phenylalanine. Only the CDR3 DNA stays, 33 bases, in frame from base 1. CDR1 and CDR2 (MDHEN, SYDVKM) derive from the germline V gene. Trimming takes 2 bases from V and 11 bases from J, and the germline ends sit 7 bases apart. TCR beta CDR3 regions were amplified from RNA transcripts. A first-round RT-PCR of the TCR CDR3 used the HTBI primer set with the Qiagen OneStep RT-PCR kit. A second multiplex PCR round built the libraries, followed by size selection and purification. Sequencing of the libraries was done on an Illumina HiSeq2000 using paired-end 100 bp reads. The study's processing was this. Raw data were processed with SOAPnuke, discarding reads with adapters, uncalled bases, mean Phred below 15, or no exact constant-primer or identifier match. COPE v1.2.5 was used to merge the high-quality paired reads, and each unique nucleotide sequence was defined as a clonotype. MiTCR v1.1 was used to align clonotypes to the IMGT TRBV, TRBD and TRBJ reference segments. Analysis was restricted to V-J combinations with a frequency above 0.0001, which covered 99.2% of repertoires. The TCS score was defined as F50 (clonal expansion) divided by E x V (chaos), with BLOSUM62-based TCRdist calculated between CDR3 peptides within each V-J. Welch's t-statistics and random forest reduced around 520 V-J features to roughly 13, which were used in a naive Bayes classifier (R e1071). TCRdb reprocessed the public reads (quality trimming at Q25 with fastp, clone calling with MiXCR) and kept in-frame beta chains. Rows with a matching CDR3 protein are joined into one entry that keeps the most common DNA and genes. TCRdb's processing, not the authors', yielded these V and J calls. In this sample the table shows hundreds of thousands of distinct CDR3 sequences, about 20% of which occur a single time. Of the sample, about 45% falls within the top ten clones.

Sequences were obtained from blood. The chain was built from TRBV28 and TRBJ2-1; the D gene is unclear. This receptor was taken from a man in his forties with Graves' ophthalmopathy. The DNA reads TGTGCCAGCAGTTTAGGGTCGAAGCAGTTCTTC. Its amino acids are CASSLGSKQFF.